The TCR beta chain under discussion was sequenced for a study of beta chain features in type 1 diabetes. On the study more broadly: All of the samples together had roughly 98 million sorted cells examined.

Sequenced material consisted of expressed TCRB transcripts (all of the isolated RNA was reverse transcribed). The repertoire was sequenced with immunoSEQ multiplex PCR; TCRdb's copy has only in-frame clones and lacks some. The repertoire holds some 250,000 clones, 25% to 35% seen once, with about 3.9% in the top ten. This CDR3 contains 12 residues. Trimming removed 3 bases from V and 7 bases from J; junction bases left unmatched: 2. From germline, CDR1 is GTSNPN and CDR2 SVGIG (reference sequence). The material sequenced was central memory CD4+ T cells from blood. The chain combines TRBV30 with TRBJ1-5, with 8 bases lining up with TRBD1. The clonotype originates from a man younger than 45 in good health. In DNA, the CDR3 is TGTGCCTGGAGCGACAGGGGCCAGCCCCAGCATTTT. It specifies CAWSDRGQPQHF.